Listed here are 27 T cell receptor beta chains from one sample, sequenced in a study of ipilimumab plus nivolumab after autologous stem cell transplantation. The table came from immunoSEQ multiplex PCR; TCRdb's copy has only in-frame clones and leaves some out. The table has fewer than 85,000 clones, nearly 85% seen once. The specimen was PBMCs, collected in a trial of ipilimumab plus nivolumab as post-transplant consolidation. These receptors were collected from a male donor with diffuse large B-cell lymphoma.

The chain links TRBV7-8 to TRBJ2-7; tentatively, D is TRBD1 (6 bases). Germline CDR1 is SGHVS and CDR2 is FQNEAQ. The CDR3 is 14 amino acids. Deletions cut 4 bases from V and 3 bases from J, with 13 bases between. This CDR3 is CASSSPGQDYEQYF. The CDR3 DNA sequence: TGTGCCAGCAGCTCGCCGGGACAAGACTACGAGCAGTACTTC.

This clone has just one count. The V gene is TRBV5-6, the J gene TRBJ2-5; D might be TRBD2 (7 bases). V lost 1 base and J 5 bases, leaving 12 bases between the germline ends. From germline, CDR1 is SGHDT and CDR2 YYEEEE. The CDR3 has 14 amino acids. CDR3 coding DNA: TGTGCCAGCAGCTTGTCGGGGGGCTACGAGACCCAGTACTTC. Protein: CASSLSGGYETQYF. Based on the CDR3 plus reference TRBV5-6 and TRBJ2-5, the full variable domain is DAGVTQSPTHLIKTRGQQVTLRCSPKSGHDTVSWYQQALGQGPQFIFQYYEEEERQRGNFPDRFSGHQFPNYSSELNVNALLLGDSALYLCASSLSGGYETQYFGPGTRLLVL.

This clone appeared a single time. The rearrangement links TRBV9 to TRBJ1-2; 10 positions agree with TRBD1. This CDR3 region has 15 residues. CDR1 SGDLS and CDR2 YYNGEE come from the germline V gene. The ends lost 1 base at V and 6 bases at J; junction bases unmatched: 6. The CDR3 DNA is TGTGCCAGCAGCGTACAGATGGGACAGGGGAATGGCTACACCTTC. Translation gives CASSVQMGQGNGYTF.

This sequence joins TRBV30 and TRBJ1-3; D not resolved. The CDR3 extends over 14 amino acids. Germline V gene lookup returns CDR1 GTSNPN and CDR2 SVGIG (reference sequence). Trimming removed 3 bases at V and 7 bases at J, with 16 bases between. The CDR3 nucleotides read TGTGCCTGGAGCCTGGGATCGGGTGGGAACACCATATATTTT. As protein: CAWSLGSGGNTIYF.

The rearrangement joins TRBV5-1 to TRBJ1-2; D is perhaps TRBD1 (5 bases). Germline CDR1 is SGHRS and CDR2 is YFSETQ. The CDR3 is 14 residues long. Trimming pared 0 bases from V and 4 bases from J, leaving 10 bases between. The CDR3 DNA reads TGCGCCAGCAGCTTGGGACAGTACCCCTATGGCTACACCTTC. This sequence encodes CASSLGQYPYGYTF.

The rearrangement uses TRBV1 and TRBJ2-1; the DNA was not used to check the table's D call, TRBD2. TRBV1 is designated a pseudogene. This CDR3 has 17 residues. The CDR3 is CTSSPFRTSLFIDEQFF. As DNA, the CDR3 is TGCACCAGCAGCCCGTTCCGGACTAGTCTTTTTATAGATGAGCAGTTCTTC.

The chain combines TRBV10-2 with TRBJ2-1, with TRBD1 as a possible D gene (5 bases). V was trimmed by 6 bases and J by 8 bases, leaving 20 bases between them. The CDR3 is made up of 15 amino acids. The germline V gene encodes CDR1 WSHSY and CDR2 SAAADI. The DNA for the CDR3 is TGCGCCAGCAGCTGGACCAGGGTCCGTTCGGATGAGCAGTTCTTC. As protein: CASSWTRVRSDEQFF.

This chain uses TRBV6-6 with TRBJ2-7; perhaps TRBD2 as D (5 bases). Germline lookup yields CDR1 MNHNY and CDR2 SVGAGI (reference sequence). The CDR3 contains 13 residues. Trimming shortened V by 2 bases and J by 4 bases, and 9 bases separated the two germline ends. The CDR3 coding sequence is TGTGCCAGCAGTTACGCGGGCGATTACGAGCAGTACTTC. Protein sequence: CASSYAGDYEQYF.

There are a few counts of this clone. The genes are TRBV30 and TRBJ2-1, with TRBD1 matching over 10 bases. CDR3 size: 14 residues. The germline CDR1 and CDR2 sequences are GTSNPN and SVGIG (reference sequence). The trim removed 1 base at V and 8 bases at J, leaving 5 bases unmatched. The CDR3: CAWSAGTGDDEQFF. CDR3 sequence (DNA): TGTGCCTGGAGTGCCGGGACAGGGGACGATGAGCAGTTCTTC.

This clone has only a few counts. The V gene is TRBV7-9, the J gene TRBJ2-3; D is uncertain. The CDR3 runs 15 residues. Trimming stripped 2 bases from V and 2 bases from J, with 11 bases between. CDR1 is SEHNR and CDR2 is FQNEAQ in the germline V gene (reference sequence). The DNA of the CDR3 is TGTGCCAGCAGCTTAAGGGCAGCACACACAGATACGCAGTATTTT. Its translation is CASSLRAAHTDTQYF.

Comments on this clone: Other DNA sequences within the sample encode an identical CDR3. This chain joins TRBV5-1 and TRBJ1-4; the D is unclear. CDR3 size: 14 residues. V lost 5 bases, J lost 7 bases, and 15 bases lay in between. Germline V gene lookup returns CDR1 SGHRS and CDR2 YFSETQ. The CDR3 protein is CASSLWTRGEKLFF. The CDR3 nucleotides read TGCGCCAGCAGTTTATGGACCCGGGGTGAAAAACTGTTTTTT.

The CDR3 DNA follows: TGTGCCAGCAACGACCAGCCCAGGGGGTGGCAGTACTTC. As protein: CASNDQPRGWQYF. The chain carries TRBV7-9 and TRBJ2-7, with 7 bases that match TRBD1. V lost 7 bases, J lost 9 bases, and 12 bases stayed unmatched. Germline loops: CDR1 SEHNR, CDR2 FQNEAQ (reference sequence). This CDR3 has 13 amino acids.

This clone turned up a few times. This sequence joins TRBV7-2 and TRBJ1-5; D is uncertain. V was shortened by 10 bases and J by 11 bases, with 12 bases between the two germline ends. Germline values: CDR1 SGHTA, CDR2 FQGNSA. This CDR3 contains 10 residues. This CDR3 reads CAKHGMAQHF. The CDR3 DNA reads as TGTGCCAAACACGGGATGGCCCAGCATTTT.

V and J are TRBV5-8 and TRBJ1-1; a possible D gene is TRBD1 (6 bases). V was shortened by 3 bases and J by 1 base, with 13 bases between the two germline ends. This CDR3 spans 15 amino acids. Germline assignment: CDR1 SGHTS and CDR2 YDEGEE. The CDR3 bases are TGTGCCAGCAGCTGGGGGCCTTGGGGGAACACTGAAGCTTTCTTT. It is translated as CASSWGPWGNTEAFF.

J is TRBJ2-3 and V is TRBV29-1; 8 positions match TRBD1. The V segment lost 3 bases and the J segment 1 base; nucleotides outside the gene matches: 9. This CDR3 has 16 amino acids. Per the germline V gene, CDR1 is SQVTM and CDR2 is ANQGSEA. CDR3 loop: CSVEGTGTMGTDTQYF. The CDR3 nucleotides are TGCAGCGTTGAGGGGACAGGCACAATGGGCACAGATACGCAGTATTTT.

Only one count was recorded for this clone. The V gene is TRBV7-8, the J gene TRBJ1-2, with D possibly matching TRBD1 (5 bases). The V end lost 4 bases, the J end lost 5 bases, and 20 bases lay between the germline ends. This CDR3 has 16 amino acids. CDR1 is SGHVS, CDR2 FQNEAQ, per germline. This chain's CDR3 is CASSSGFRDYFYGYTF. CDR3 bases: TGTGCCAGCAGCTCCGGATTCAGGGATTACTTTTATGGCTACACCTTC.

The V gene is TRBV5-6, the J gene TRBJ2-7, with D possibly matching TRBD2 (5 bases). This CDR3 is 15 amino acids long. V was clipped by 4 bases and J by 3 bases, with 17 bases between them. From germline, CDR1 is SGHDT and CDR2 YYEEEE. CDR3: CASSPIGSFNYEQYF. The CDR3 region has the DNA TGTGCCAGCAGCCCGATAGGGAGCTTTAACTACGAGCAGTACTTC. Complete variable domain (other parts from reference TRBV5-6 and TRBJ2-7): DAGVTQSPTHLIKTRGQQVTLRCSPKSGHDTVSWYQQALGQGPQFIFQYYEEEERQRGNFPDRFSGHQFPNYSSELNVNALLLGDSALYLCASSPIGSFNYEQYFGPGTRLTVT.

The gene calls are TRBV5-1 and TRBJ1-5; D possibly corresponds to TRBD1 (5 bases). V was pared by 1 base and J by 5 bases, with 13 bases between. The CDR3 consists of 15 residues. From germline, CDR1 is SGHRS and CDR2 YFSETQ. The CDR3 loop reads CASSLMAGNDQPQHF. In DNA form, the CDR3 reads TGCGCCAGCAGCTTGATGGCAGGGAATGATCAGCCCCAGCATTTT.

The chain joins TRBV6-6 to TRBJ2-7, with D perhaps TRBD1 (6 bases). From germline, CDR1 is MNHNY and CDR2 SVGAGI (reference sequence). CDR3 length equals 14 residues. V was cut by 6 bases and J by 2 bases, with 14 bases left in between. The CDR3 is CASRQWDTPYEQYF. The CDR3 nucleotides are TGTGCCAGCAGGCAATGGGACACCCCCTACGAGCAGTACTTC.

This clone was found once. This chain connects TRBV19 to TRBJ1-2; a possible D gene is TRBD1 (5 bases). Trimming cost V 2 bases and J 1 base, with 5 bases left between them. The germline V gene has CDR1 LNHDA and CDR2 SQIVND (reference sequence). This CDR3 has 13 amino acids. CDR3 bases: TGTGCCAGTAGTATACAGGGTAACTATGGCTACACCTTC. Its translation: CASSIQGNYGYTF.

The chain is built from TRBV7-9 and TRBJ2-3, with D perhaps matching TRBD2 (6 bases). V was cut by 0 bases and J by 8 bases, with 12 bases left in between. Germline V gene data show CDR1 as SEHNR and CDR2 as FQNEAQ (reference sequence). This CDR3 is built from 14 residues. The CDR3 loop is CASSLAGLPSTQYF. The CDR3 DNA follows: TGTGCCAGCAGCTTAGCGGGACTTCCTAGTACGCAGTATTTT.

The CDR3 nucleotides are TGCGCCAGCAGCGTACCTAGCACAGATACGCAGTATTTT. Its protein is CASSVPSTDTQYF. The chain carries TRBV5-1 and TRBJ2-3; no reliable D call. The CDR3 covers 13 residues. Germline-derived CDR1 and CDR2 are SGHRS and YFSETQ. V was clipped by 4 bases and J by 0 bases, with 6 bases between them.

This clone was seen a single time. This sequence joins TRBV7-8 and TRBJ1-1; D is perhaps TRBD1 (5 bases). The CDR3 is made up of 14 amino acids. The germline V and J ends were trimmed by 4 bases and 1 base, with 10 bases remaining between them. In germline, CDR1 is SGHVS, CDR2 FQNEAQ. The CDR3 loop reads CASSYNTGNTEAFF. The CDR3 DNA follows: TGTGCCAGCAGCTATAACACAGGGAACACTGAAGCTTTCTTT.

This clone was seen once. J is TRBJ2-3 and V is TRBV5-8; TRBD2 aligns across 12 bases. Germline V CDR1 and CDR2: SGHTS, YDEGEE. The trim removed 1 base at V and 7 bases at J, leaving 4 bases unmatched. This CDR3 has 15 amino acids. The CDR3 spells CASSLRLAGGNTQYF. The CDR3 nucleotides are TGTGCCAGCAGCTTGCGCCTAGCGGGGGGGAATACGCAGTATTTT.

This clone was counted a single time. Other nucleotide sequences in the sample specify the same CDR3. This rearrangement joins TRBV5-1 to TRBJ2-7; D gene unclear. CDR1 and CDR2 from the germline V gene are SGHRS and YFSETQ. Trimming shortened V by 0 bases and J by 0 bases, and 7 bases separated the two germline ends. This CDR3 spans 14 amino acids. Written as DNA, the CDR3 is TGCGCCAGCAGCTTGGGGCCAGACTCCTACGAGCAGTACTTC. This translates into CASSLGPDSYEQYF.

This clone showed up just once. The rearrangement uses TRBV19 and TRBJ1-1, with TRBD1 identical over 11 bases. There are 13 residues in the CDR3. CDR1 is LNHDA, CDR2 SQIVND, per germline (reference sequence). Trimming took 8 bases from V and 8 from J; bases not matched to a gene: 7. CDR3 residues: CASQDRGRGEAFF. DNA for the CDR3: TGTGCCAGTCAGGACAGGGGGCGCGGAGAAGCTTTCTTT.

The chain is built from TRBV7-8 and TRBJ2-1; 10 nucleotides line up with TRBD1. This CDR3 has 15 residues. Germline V CDR1 and CDR2: SGHVS, FQNEAQ. Trimming at V came to 3 bases and at J to 3 bases, leaving 2 bases not matched to a gene. The CDR3 is CASSFRTGGYNEQFF. The CDR3 region has the DNA TGTGCCAGCAGCTTTCGGACAGGGGGCTACAATGAGCAGTTCTTC.